Described below is a single T cell receptor (beta chain) sequence and its context. Its antigen is unknown. No base quality values were provided; no much bigger clone lies one nucleotide off. The cohort was made up of roughly 670 healthy bone marrow donors. At the time of sampling, all cohort members were nominally healthy, though unrecorded immune exposures were likely present. The donor was CMV seronegative and was included in the group of a few hundred seronegative cohort members. Every donor gave a peripheral blood sample, and the peripheral blood mononuclear cells from that sample were used for TCR beta sequencing. The Qiagen DNeasy Blood Extraction Kit was used to extract genomic DNA from the blood cell samples. This sample is drawn from a study of cytomegalovirus exposure and HLA in healthy donors (dated by TCRdb to 2017 to 2019). Study-level background: According to an earlier analysis of 587 of the donors, roughly 180 million T cells yielded 90 million to 130 million unique TCR beta sequences and 250 to 350 Gb of sequence data. Among a few hundred genotyped donors of the cohort, an average of around 240,000 unique TCR beta nucleotide sequences were sequenced per donor, around 20% of them non-productive. HLA typing included class I and class II loci at four-digit resolution. Typing coverage differed by locus: A, B, C, DRB1 and DQB1 were typed in about 620-630 donors, DQA1 in approximately 520, DPA1 in 600 to 610, and DPB1 in around 490. The genetic ancestry cluster associated with self-reported Caucasian donors included 65% to 90% of the roughly 410 genotyped donors. Donor age, sex, ethnicity and CMV serostatus were compiled together with the repertoire data. Besides the first cohort of around 670 subjects, a separate validation cohort made up of roughly 130 different subjects was used. The study was designed to test whether signatures of past pathogen exposure could be identified by cataloging public T cell receptors. To predict cytomegalovirus infection status, the study combined high-throughput TCR immunosequencing, statistical association of individual TCRs with disease status, and machine learning. About five DR-DQ haplotypes were handled as single units for association and clustering because linkage in the cohort was strong. In an earlier analysis of around 540 of the donors, high-throughput TCR beta sequencing was used to judge whether each TCR beta V gene segment behaved as functional or pseudogenic. Roughly 320 gigabases of sequencing data and about 92 million unique TCR sequences made up an early release that covered approximately 700 HLA-typed donors. The study used immunosequencing to profile the T cell repertoires of several hundred subjects and linked those repertoires to cytomegalovirus serostatus. Every repertoire in the discovery cohort had been generated on one and the same sequencing platform. In the later analysis, no new phenotypic data were used to find candidate immune exposures; instead, reliance was placed on TCR beta sequences and their occurrence across donors. A later analysis re-analyzed previously published TCR beta repertoires from approximately 670 donors and added high-resolution HLA genotyping to study TCR occurrence patterns. In a later genetic analysis, genome-wide SNP genotypes for about three fifths of the 666 donors were used, and that subset was treated as a discovery cohort. The paper's findings and limits, for the study overall: Some IMGT-functional V segments, including TRBV6-2 and TRBV6-3, could not be told apart with the 87-base-pair reads, so those segments were excluded. In an earlier analysis of fewer than 750 of the donors, most TCR beta V segments were observed in productive rearrangements about 87% or about 30% of the time, broadly matching IMGT annotations. In the study, some 160 TCR beta chains were listed as associated with cytomegalovirus. A later analysis found that most CMV-associated TCR beta chains appeared HLA-restricted, with HLA associations seemingly driven largely by CMV exposure. Because HLA typing was missing for some donors at each locus, association tests included only the typed subset. Correlated functional status among segregating V segments might be attributable to linkage disequilibrium, but an unknown experimental factor could not be ruled out. In a later analysis, the rate of TCR association differed among HLA loci, with DRB1 alleles having the most associated TCRs and HLA-C alleles having the fewest. While some public TCRs were present in many individuals, most TCR sequences turned up only very rarely across donors. Roughly 17 rarely observed V segments, including chromosome 9 orphons, were excluded from the earlier analysis of a few hundred of the donors because counts were too low. CMV serostatus was the only immune exposure information available for the cohort. A later analysis associated 16,951 TCR beta sequences with specific HLA alleles at a false discovery rate of 0.05. A further reported finding was that TCR beta sequences accurately predicted the HLA-A and HLA-B alleles for most subjects in the first cohort. The sequencing pipeline was judged likely to have produced a cluster of highly shared sequence variants as a technical artifact. The cohort was sequenced for TCR beta chains only, and without alpha or paired-chain data the features that could be detected were limited. The authors suggested that the approach could potentially be extended to other disease states and immunological phenotypes. A later analysis found that HLA-associated TCR beta chains were more clonally expanded and had lower generation probabilities than equally common non-associated chains. A later genetic analysis reported fewer N-insertions in productive TCRs among donors in an Asian-associated ancestry cluster than the roughly 700-donor mean. Cytomegalovirus status was reported to be diagnosed by the classifier with high specificity and sensitivity in both the original and validation cohorts. When HLA alleles, especially DR and DQ, strongly co-occurred, attributing TCR associations to individual alleles was difficult. According to a later analysis, parvovirus B19, influenza, CMV and Epstein-Barr virus appeared linked to several top co-occurrence clusters. An association between a missense DCLRE1C variant and V-gene and J-gene trimming of TCR beta chains was found in a later genetic analysis and replicated in an independent cohort. Presence/absence analyses assumed roughly uniform sequencing depth across donors, an assumption that may not hold. In vitro tests confirmed that three of the cytomegalovirus-associated TCR beta chains recognize cytomegalovirus antigens.

Measured from the cysteine to the phenylalanine, the CDR3 is 13 residues long. CDR3 DNA only is kept here, 39 bases in frame from base 1. CDR1 SNHLY and CDR2 FYNNEI are derived from the germline V gene. The trim is 8 bases for V and 3 bases for J, with a gap of 11 bases between the germline ends. The library was generated by the immunoSEQ multiplex PCR assay. The multiplex PCR relied on a mix of 60 forward primers for TCR Vbeta segments and 13 reverse primers for TCR Jbeta segments. The CDR3 region of rearranged TCR beta genes was amplified from genomic DNA with a multiplex PCR assay. Amplified TCR beta libraries were sequenced as 87-base-pair reads on the Illumina HiSeq System. Concerning the study's data processing: A later analysis tallied around 80 million unique TCR beta chains across the 666 repertoires, and roughly 11 million of those chains were shared by two or more donors. Raw reads were error-corrected and collapsed into unique sequences with a nearest-neighbor algorithm that merged closely related sequences to remove PCR and sequencing errors. CDR3 sequences were aligned to IMGT reference sequences to assign V, D and J gene segments. For a sequence to be retained, a match of at least six nucleotides was required to both a V gene segment and a J gene segment. A rearrangement was called productive if the CDR3 had no stop codons and remained in frame with V and J, and every other rearrangement was called non-productive. CDR3 was defined according to IMGT convention as the region running from the second conserved V-encoded cysteine to the conserved J-encoded phenylalanine. The earlier analysis of some 550 of the donors excluded any sequence lacking an unambiguous match to a single V gene segment. An earlier analysis of fewer than 750 of the donors classified V segments as functional when productive rearrangements were above 56.7% and as segregating when the standard deviation between donors was above 5%. A statistical classification framework was developed to diagnose cytomegalovirus status using the catalog of TCR beta chain sequences. V and J gene assignment, in a later analysis, came from comparing TCR nucleotide sequences with IMGT/GENE-DB human TR gene sequences. The TCRdist pipeline was used in a later analysis to assign CDR3 sequences and most-parsimonious VDJ recombination scenarios. In a later analysis, each TCR beta chain was defined by its CDR3 amino acid sequence together with its V-gene family, and reads lacking a unique V-gene family were excluded. A later analysis removed 592 highly shared, low-generation-probability nucleotide sequences to deal with suspected cross-contamination and a sequencing artifact. For each public chain, a later analysis derived a clonal expansion index from normalized ranks of inferred template counts within each repertoire. A later analysis computed generation probabilities with a VDJ recombination model fitted to out-of-frame rearrangements, and checked the results against IGoR. A later analysis scored TCR-TCR, TCR-HLA and TCR-CMV co-occurrence with hypergeometric tests, applying a repertoire-size bias correction to TCR pairs. False discovery rates were estimated in a later analysis by permuting HLA or CMV assignments 20 times. In a later analysis, co-occurring TCRs were grouped using DBSCAN, with TCRdist sequence similarity added in when clustering inside HLA-allele-positive subsets. For co-occurrence clustering, repertoires with fewer than 30,000 or more than 120,000 public chains were excluded, along with four or five repertoires with anomalous nucleotide sharing. TCRdb's version of the immuneACCESS table is confined to in-frame rearrangements and falls short of the full clone set. An unresolved V gene accounts for under half of the shortfall where checked; the remainder is of unknown origin. Clone size and the V and J calls come from that table; the DNA yielded D and trimming. This sample holds approximately 150,000 clones; approximately 81% were observed only once. The leading ten clones occupy under 1.1% of the sample.

The source of this sequence is a man between 25 and 39 years old in good health and CMV-seronegative. The receptor chain draws on TRBV2 and TRBJ1-5, with an unclear D gene assignment. Input material: PBMCs. The DNA sequence is TGTGCCAGCGGTCCAGAGGTCAATCAGCCCCAGCATTTT. This is translated as CASGPEVNQPQHF.